This T cell receptor beta chain was captured by sequencing in a study of T cells after yellow fever vaccination. Study-wide results and caveats: Post-booster reappearance was seen for most primary-vaccination clones (around 97% CD4, around 89% CD8). Across the CD4 and CD8 compartments, a small share of clonotypes was present in both.

MiXCR, run by TCRdb on the 5' RACE reads, gives a single entry per CDR3 protein. The repertoire includes 110,000 or so distinct CDR3 sequences, around 6.7% of them detected once, and approximately 2.7% sits in the top ten. This clonotype turned up a few times. Its cognate antigen is unknown. The CDR3 is made up of 15 amino acids. Germline V gene data show CDR1 as LNHDA and CDR2 as SQIVND (reference sequence). Deletions cut 4 bases from V and 2 bases from J, with 13 bases between. The sequences come from CD4+ T cells sorted from PBMCs, collected approximately 47 days after the first yellow fever vaccination. This TCR was sampled from a man aged 18 to 29 who received the YFV17D yellow fever vaccine. The chain combines TRBV19 with TRBJ2-3; D is unclear. In nucleotides, the CDR3 is TGTGCCAGTAGTACCGCTTGGGGTATCACAGATACGCAGTATTTT. This encodes CASSTAWGITDTQYF.